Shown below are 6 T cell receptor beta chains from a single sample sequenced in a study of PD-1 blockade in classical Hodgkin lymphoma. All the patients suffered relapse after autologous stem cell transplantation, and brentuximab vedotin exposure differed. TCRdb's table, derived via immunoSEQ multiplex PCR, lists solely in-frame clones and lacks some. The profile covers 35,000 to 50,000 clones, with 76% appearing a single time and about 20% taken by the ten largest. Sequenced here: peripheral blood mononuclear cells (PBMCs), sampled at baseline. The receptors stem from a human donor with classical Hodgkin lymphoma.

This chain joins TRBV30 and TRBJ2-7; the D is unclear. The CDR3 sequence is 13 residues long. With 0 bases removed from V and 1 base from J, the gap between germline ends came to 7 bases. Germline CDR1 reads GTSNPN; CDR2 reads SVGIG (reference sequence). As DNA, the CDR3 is TGTGCCTGGAGTGTGGGGTCTTCCTACGAGCAGTACTTC. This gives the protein CAWSVGSSYEQYF.

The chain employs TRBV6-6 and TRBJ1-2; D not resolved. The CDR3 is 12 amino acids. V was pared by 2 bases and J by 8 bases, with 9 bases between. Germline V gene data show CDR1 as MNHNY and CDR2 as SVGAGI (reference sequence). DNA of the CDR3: TGTGCCAGCAGTTACGAAGCGGGCGGCTACACCTTC. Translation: CASSYEAGGYTF.

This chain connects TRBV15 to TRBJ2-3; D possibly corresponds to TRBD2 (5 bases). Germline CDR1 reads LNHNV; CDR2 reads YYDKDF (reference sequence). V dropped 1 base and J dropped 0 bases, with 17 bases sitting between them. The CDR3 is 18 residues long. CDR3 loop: CATSRGGSASHSTDTQYF. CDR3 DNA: TGTGCCACCAGCAGAGGGGGTAGCGCCTCCCATAGCACAGATACGCAGTATTTT.

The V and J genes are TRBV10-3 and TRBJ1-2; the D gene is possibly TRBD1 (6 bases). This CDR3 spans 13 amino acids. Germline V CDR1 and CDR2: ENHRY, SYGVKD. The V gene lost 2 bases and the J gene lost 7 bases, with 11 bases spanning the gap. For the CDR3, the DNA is TGTGCCATCAGTGAGGGGACATTTCTTGGCTACACCTTC. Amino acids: CAISEGTFLGYTF.

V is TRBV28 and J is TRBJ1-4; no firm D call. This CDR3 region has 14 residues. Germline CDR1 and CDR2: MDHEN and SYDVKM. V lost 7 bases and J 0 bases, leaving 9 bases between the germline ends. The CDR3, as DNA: TGTGCCAGCAAGACATTCTCAACTAATGAAAAACTGTTTTTT. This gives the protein CASKTFSTNEKLFF.

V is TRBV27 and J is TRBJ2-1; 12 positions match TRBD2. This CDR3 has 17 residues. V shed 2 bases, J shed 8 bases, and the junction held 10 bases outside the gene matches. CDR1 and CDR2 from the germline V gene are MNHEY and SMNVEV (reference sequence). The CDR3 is CASSLGNGLAGRYEQFF. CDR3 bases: TGTGCCAGCAGTTTAGGGAACGGACTAGCGGGACGGTATGAGCAGTTCTTC.